This TCR beta chain is from a study of spatial heterogeneity in lung cancer. Study-level results: Tumor TCRs that were ubiquitous and expanded showed up in blood more at resection than follow-up.

CDR1 is SGHVS and CDR2 is FNYEAQ in the germline V gene. The ends were cut back, 3 bases at V and 5 bases at J, with 10 bases in the middle. This CDR3 is 13 amino acids long. Notes on this clonotype: What it binds is not known.

The time point is: sample taken at primary tumor resection. Using its own MiXCR run on the 5' RACE reads, TCRdb lists one record per CDR3 protein. The sample records about 38,000 distinct CDR3 sequences, 7.5% being singletons. The chain joins TRBV7-6 to TRBJ2-5; possible D gene TRBD2, 6 bases. The sequencing here drew on PBMCs, taken at surgery. The TCR comes from a male donor with early-stage non-small cell lung cancer. The CDR3 region has the DNA TGTGCCAGCAGCTTGACTAGAGGGGAGACCCAGTACTTC. Protein sequence: CASSLTRGETQYF.